A selection of T cell receptor beta chains follows, all from one sample in a study of T cells after yellow fever vaccination. From the 5' RACE reads, TCRdb called clonotypes with MiXCR, one entry per CDR3 protein. Counted here are a few hundred thousand distinct CDR3 sequences, almost 4% occurring once; the ten biggest clones make up approximately 24%. Sequenced here: PBMCs, sampled 5 days after the yellow fever booster vaccination. All receptors derive from a man between 18 and 29 years old who received the YFV17D yellow fever vaccine. CDR3s include the opening cysteine and the closing phenylalanine or tryptophan. Fields, in order: D gene, clone size, J gene, V gene, CDR3 DNA, CDR3 protein. A D gene is named only where the DNA matches it firmly. Size is omitted from some rows. Given values are once, few, many or a class for expanded clones.

TRBD2	many	TRBJ2-1	TRBV24-1	TGTGCAACCGAGGCGGGGGGAACCTACAATGAGCAGTTCTTC	CATEAGGTYNEQFF
NA	few	TRBJ1-6	TRBV9	TGTGCCAGCAGCGCCCTCACAGGGATCGGGCTTTCACCCCTCCACTTT	CASSALTGIGLSPLHF
TRBD2	few	TRBJ2-5	TRBV20-1	TGCAGTGCTAGACGAGGAGGCGGGGGGGCCCCGGAGACCCAGTACTTC	CSARRGGGGAPETQYF
NA	few	TRBJ2-1	TRBV7-9	TGTGCCAGCAGCTTAGACCCGGGGGTTTTTAATGAGCAGTTCTTC	CASSLDPGVFNEQFF
NA	many	TRBJ2-3	TRBV12-3/TRBV12-4	TGTGCCAGCAGTTTACTACTCCCTAGCACAGATACGCAGTATTTT	CASSLLLPSTDTQYF
NA	NA	TRBJ1-1	TRBV6-6	TGTGCCAGCAGGCCACCGACAGGCCCTAACACTGAAGCTTTCTTT	CASRPPTGPNTEAFF
TRBD2	NA	TRBJ2-2	TRBV7-2	TGTGCCAGCAGCTTATGGGGGGGGACCGGGGAGCTGTTTTTT	CASSLWGGTGELFF
TRBD1	many	TRBJ1-5	TRBV20-1	TGCAGTGCTTGGCGAATCACAGGGGGCGGTCAGCCCCAGCATTTT	CSAWRITGGGQPQHF
NA	few	TRBJ2-5	TRBV2	TGTGCCAGCAGCCGGACAGTCCCAATAGAGTACTTC	CASSRTVPIEYF
TRBD1	NA	TRBJ1-1	TRBV5-1	TGCGCCAGCAGCTGGGGGGGACAGGGAGGAAGGAACACTGAAGCTTTCTTT	CASSWGGQGGRNTEAFF
NA	many	TRBJ1-1	TRBV30	TGTGCCTGGGAGACGGGGAACACTGAAGCTTTCTTT	CAWETGNTEAFF